The 21 T cell receptor beta chains below all came from one sample that was sequenced in a study of T cells in Graves' hyperthyroidism and ophthalmopathy. Authors of the study amplified TCR beta CDR3 regions from RNA transcripts. The primer set for the first-round RT-PCR of the TCR CDR3 was HTBI. TCRdb reprocessed the multiplex PCR reads with MiXCR, giving one entry per CDR3 protein. Of more than 300,000 distinct CDR3 sequences listed, approximately 18% were seen once; the top ten hold about a third. Sequencing was carried out using blood. The receptors come from a woman aged 30 to 39 with Graves' hyperthyroidism that later progressed to Graves' ophthalmopathy.

This chain links TRBV19 with TRBJ1-5, with TRBD1 identical over 8 bases. This CDR3 comprises 16 residues. Germline-derived CDR1 and CDR2 are LNHDA and SQIVND (reference sequence). Trimming cost V 1 base and J 5 bases; bases outside gene matches: 7. The CDR3, as DNA: TGTGCCAGTAGTATAGTCCGGACAGGGACTCATCAGCCCCAGCATTTT. It specifies CASSIVRTGTHQPQHF.

This clonotype was recorded at least ten times. V usage is TRBV6-1 and J usage is TRBJ2-5; the match to TRBD1 covers 7 bases. Trimming at V came to 6 bases and at J to 4 bases, leaving 11 bases not matched to a gene. Germline-derived CDR1 and CDR2 are MNHNS and SASEGT. The CDR3 length is 15 residues. CDR3 bases: TGTGCCAGCAGCAAGGGGGCGAGGGCCCCAGAGACCCAGTACTTC. Translating it yields CASSKGARAPETQYF.

The chain has TRBV28 and TRBJ1-1; D ambiguous. The germline V gene encodes CDR1 MDHEN and CDR2 SYDVKM. The V end was cut by 6 bases, the J end by 1 base, with 15 bases between. This CDR3 comprises 15 residues. The CDR3 reads CASSPTVPRNTEAFF. CDR3 DNA sequence: TGTGCCAGCAGCCCAACAGTGCCCAGGAACACTGAAGCTTTCTTT.

This clonotype has ten or more counts. The rearrangement uses TRBV7-2 and TRBJ1-2; no clear D gene. This CDR3 has 14 amino acids. Trimming removed 3 bases from V and 2 bases from J, with 10 bases in between. The germline V gene encodes CDR1 SGHTA and CDR2 FQGNSA. CDR3 sequence (DNA): TGTGCCAGCAGCTTCCGACCGGGGAACTATGGCTACACCTTC. Translating it yields CASSFRPGNYGYTF.

This rearrangement joins TRBV28 to TRBJ1-2, with 9 bases matching TRBD1. Losses at the gene ends were 10 bases for V and 3 bases for J; bases not matched to a gene: 18. Per germline, CDR1 MDHEN and CDR2 SYDVKM. The CDR3 length is 17 residues. CDR3 sequence (DNA): TGTGCCACATACACCGGGACAGGGATAGGGTTAGACTATGGCTACACCTTC. Protein product: CATYTGTGIGLDYGYTF.

A word on this clonotype: Being one base from a much bigger clone, this may be a read error. This rearrangement joins TRBV3-1 to TRBJ2-7, with a weak D call TRBD2 (5 bases). Trimming removed 2 bases at V and 0 bases at J, with 11 bases between. The germline V gene has CDR1 LGHDT and CDR2 YNNKEL (reference sequence). The CDR3 is made up of 15 amino acids. The CDR3 is CASSQSLRVSYEQYF. The CDR3 DNA reads as TGTGCCAGCAGCCAATCCCTGAGGGTCTCCTACGAGCAGTACTTC.

CDR3 sequence reads: CASSSPAPPDRGMPYEQYF. As DNA, the CDR3 is TGTGCCAGCAGTTCCCCCGCCCCCCCAGACAGGGGGATGCCCTACGAGCAGTACTTC. The V and J genes are TRBV28 and TRBJ2-7; 9 bases agree with TRBD1. The germline V gene encodes CDR1 MDHEN and CDR2 SYDVKM. V was pared by 4 bases and J by 2 bases, with 18 bases of the junction left unmatched. The CDR3 contains 19 residues.

In its sample, this clonotype was seen many times. The junction shows a germline mismatch at one end, possibly a read error. The chain recombines TRBV9 with TRBJ1-2; D gene uncertain. The CDR3 covers 13 residues. Germline CDR1 and CDR2: SGDLS and YYNGEE. CDR3 coding DNA: TGTGCCAGCAGCGTAGATCCTAATTATGGCTACACCTTC. Its protein is CASSVDPNYGYTF.

This clonotype was counted ten times or more. The chain is built from TRBV27 and TRBJ1-1, with D possibly being TRBD1 (6 bases). The germline CDR1 and CDR2 sequences are MNHEY and SMNVEV (reference sequence). CDR3 length: 14 amino acids. V was clipped by 5 bases and J by 5 bases, with 15 bases between them. The CDR3 region has the DNA TGTGCCAGCAGTCCGGGGGGCCCTGGTACTGAAGCTTTCTTT. Translated, it gives CASSPGGPGTEAFF.

The chain links TRBV4-1 to TRBJ2-7, with TRBD1 matching 9 bases. Germline V gene sequence: CDR1 MGHRA, CDR2 YSYEKL. V lost 1 base, J lost 2 bases, and 3 bases stayed unmatched. This CDR3 has 15 amino acids. Here the CDR3 DNA reads TGCGCCAGCAGCCAAGTTGGGACAGGGCCCTACGAGCAGTACTTC. Its translation is CASSQVGTGPYEQYF.

This chain links TRBV28 with TRBJ1-2; D gene ambiguous. Between the trimmed V and J ends, which lost 7 bases and 1 base, there was a span of 19 bases. Germline CDR1 MDHEN, CDR2 SYDVKM. The CDR3 is made up of 16 amino acids. CDR3 DNA: TGTGCCAGCACCAACATACCCAGACGGCGTAACTATGGCTACACCTTC. Protein product: CASTNIPRRRNYGYTF.

The rearrangement joins TRBV20-1 to TRBJ2-7; no clear D. Trimming left V 0 bases short and J 1 base short, with 10 bases between. CDR3 length: 14 amino acids. CDR1 and CDR2 from the germline V gene are DFQATT and SNEGSKA (reference sequence). This CDR3 is CSAREVGLSYEQYF. In nucleotides, the CDR3 is TGCAGTGCTAGAGAAGTAGGGTTGTCCTACGAGCAGTACTTC.

This clonotype showed up many times. The gene calls are TRBV7-9 and TRBJ2-7; D is undetermined. Per germline, CDR1 SEHNR and CDR2 FQNEAQ (reference sequence). CDR3 length: 15 amino acids. V lost 2 bases, J lost 7 bases, and 18 bases lay in between. The CDR3 nucleotides read TGTGCCAGCAGCTTAACTCCGCTTAAGGAGAATGAGCAGTACTTC. Translated: CASSLTPLKENEQYF.

This clonotype occurred a few times. V gene TRBV5-1 combines with J gene TRBJ2-5; TRBD2 agrees at 8 bases. Germline V gives CDR1 SGHRS, CDR2 YFSETQ. V trimming: 0 bases; J trimming: 0 bases; junction bases outside the gene matches: 4. The CDR3 runs 16 residues. CDR3 nucleotides: TGCGCCAGCAGCTTGGGTCGCGGGGGGCACCAAGAGACCCAGTACTTC. Its translation: CASSLGRGGHQETQYF.

This clonotype showed up many times. The chain couples TRBV11-3 to TRBJ1-1, with 11 bases fitting TRBD1. In germline, CDR1 is SGHNT, CDR2 YENEEA. CDR3 length: 14 residues. V lost 5 bases to trimming and J lost 5 bases; unmatched junction nucleotides: 4. For the CDR3, the DNA is TGTGCCAGCAGCCAAGGGGACAGGGGGACTGAAGCTTTCTTT. Its translation: CASSQGDRGTEAFF.

This clonotype was observed a handful of times. CDR3 sequence reads: CASSSPMSGANVLTF. The DNA for the CDR3 is TGTGCCAGCAGCTCCCCTATGTCAGGGGCCAACGTCCTGACTTTC. The rearrangement joins TRBV7-2 to TRBJ2-6; D is unclear. Germline V gene data show CDR1 as SGHTA and CDR2 as FQGNSA. There are 15 residues in the CDR3. The V end was cut by 4 bases, the J end by 4 bases, with 11 bases between.

As concerns this clonotype: This may arise from a read error, as a much more abundant clone is one base away. The V gene is TRBV2, the J gene TRBJ2-1, with D perhaps matching TRBD1 or TRBD2 (7 bases each). Trimming shortened V by 6 bases and J by 2 bases, and 14 bases separated the two germline ends. Germline loops: CDR1 SNHLY, CDR2 FYNNEI. The CDR3 extends over 15 amino acids. CDR3 sequence: CASRGGGGTYNEQFF. In nucleotides, the CDR3 is TGTGCCAGCAGGGGGGGAGGGGGCACCTACAATGAGCAGTTCTTC.

This chain links TRBV10-2 with TRBJ2-2, with a weak D call TRBD1 (6 bases). Germline V lookup: CDR1 WSHSY, CDR2 SAAADI. The V gene lost 3 bases and the J gene lost 4 bases, with 15 bases spanning the gap. This CDR3 has 16 amino acids. The DNA of the CDR3 is TGCGCCAGCAGTGACCCAGGGGAGACCTGCACCGGGGAGCTGTTTTTT. Translated, it gives CASSDPGETCTGELFF.

This clonotype has just a few counts. This chain links TRBV19 with TRBJ1-2, with D hard to call. Trimming removed 4 bases at V and 2 bases at J, with 20 bases between. Germline V gives CDR1 LNHDA, CDR2 SQIVND (reference sequence). This CDR3 contains 17 residues. The CDR3 DNA sequence: TGTGCCAGTAGTAAAGGAGGTTTCGTCGGCCCAAACTATGGCTACACCTTC. Encoded protein: CASSKGGFVGPNYGYTF.

There are many counts of this clonotype. This chain connects TRBV2 to TRBJ1-4, with 9 bases aligning to TRBD1. CDR3 length: 16 amino acids. The germline gives CDR1 SNHLY, CDR2 FYNNEI. Germline trimming cut 4 bases from V and 4 bases from J; bases unmatched to any gene: 7. As DNA, the CDR3 is TGTGCCAGCAGTGCCCGCGACAGGGGGTATAATGAAAAACTGTTTTTT. It encodes CASSARDRGYNEKLFF.

The V gene is TRBV11-2, the J gene TRBJ2-2; 11 nucleotides agree with TRBD2. This CDR3 spans 17 amino acids. After removal of 5 bases from V and 3 bases from J, the junction contained 8 bases not matched to a gene. Germline CDR1 reads SGHAT; CDR2 reads FQNNGV. The CDR3 sequence: CASSGGWGLADTGELFF. The CDR3 nucleotides read TGTGCCAGCAGCGGGGGGTGGGGACTAGCGGACACCGGGGAGCTGTTTTTT.